These 9 T cell receptor beta chains originate from one sample sequenced in a study of T cell changes during pregnancy in multiple sclerosis (dated by TCRdb to the late 2010s). The library was made by the immunoSEQ multiplex PCR assay. Drawn from immuneACCESS, this table holds only the in-frame rearrangements with V and J called that TCRdb kept. Clones are partly lost; checked studies trace under half to an unresolved V gene and leave the rest unexplained. Present in this sample are fewer than 140,000 clones, just under 95% of which were seen just once. The ten largest clonotypes hold less than 2% of the sample. The input for sequencing was peripheral blood, taken after pregnancy. These TCRs come from a female donor with multiple sclerosis, enrolled in a pregnancy study.

The CDR3 coding sequence is TGTGCCTGGAGCCCCGTGGCGGGAAGGGCAGATACGCAGTATTTT. Protein: CAWSPVAGRADTQYF. The gene calls are TRBV30 and TRBJ2-3; weak D call: TRBD2 (6 bases). V gave up 3 bases and J gave up 4 bases, with 17 bases separating them. Per the germline V gene, CDR1 is GTSNPN and CDR2 is SVGIG (reference sequence). The CDR3 is 15 amino acids.

This chain links TRBV5-1 with TRBJ1-1, with D uncertain. Germline-derived CDR1 and CDR2 are SGHRS and YFSETQ. This CDR3 comprises 19 residues. Trimming pared 0 bases from V and 0 bases from J, leaving 21 bases between. The CDR3 region has the DNA TGCGCCAGCAGCTTGGAGGCTGCTAACGGAGGGAGGATGAACACTGAAGCTTTCTTT. Encoded protein: CASSLEAANGGRMNTEAFF.

The rearrangement uses TRBV6-1 and TRBJ1-2; 9 nucleotides line up with TRBD1. The CDR3 consists of 15 residues. J was trimmed by 5 bases and V by 3 bases; bases with no gene match: 7. From germline, CDR1 is MNHNS and CDR2 SASEGT. CDR3 region: CASSDPKDRGYGYTF. CDR3 DNA: TGTGCCAGCAGTGACCCTAAGGACAGGGGATATGGCTACACCTTC.

The V gene is TRBV29-1, the J gene TRBJ1-1, with D uncertain. The V and J ends lost 2 bases and 9 bases respectively, with 28 bases between them. Per the germline V gene, CDR1 is SQVTM and CDR2 is ANQGSEA. There are 17 residues in the CDR3. CDR3 region: CSVEYWAIFGTLQKAFF. Here the CDR3 DNA reads TGCAGCGTTGAATATTGGGCCATTTTTGGAACGCTACAAAAAGCTTTCTTT.

The chain combines TRBV6-5 with TRBJ2-1; 7 positions match TRBD2. This CDR3 is 15 amino acids long. V gave up 6 bases and J gave up 4 bases; unmatched junction bases: 9. Germline CDR1 and CDR2: MNHEY and SVGAGI. CDR3 protein: CASSRTSAPYNEQFF. DNA of the CDR3: TGTGCCAGCAGCCGAACTAGCGCCCCATACAATGAGCAGTTCTTC.

The chain has TRBV28 and TRBJ2-7, with D uncertain. Germline CDR1 reads MDHEN; CDR2 reads SYDVKM. This CDR3 has 13 residues. Trimming removed 5 bases from V and 3 bases from J, with 11 bases in between. This CDR3 reads CASSPPNSYEQYF. For the CDR3, the DNA is TGTGCCAGCAGTCCCCCCAACAGCTACGAGCAGTACTTC.

V gene TRBV7-8 combines with J gene TRBJ2-2, with 7 bases lining up with TRBD2. Looked up from germline, CDR1 is SGHVS and CDR2 is FQNEAQ. The CDR3 covers 16 residues. V trimming: 5 bases; J trimming: 5 bases; junction bases outside the gene matches: 11. The CDR3 sequence: CASSRAGLAVTGELFF. As DNA, the CDR3 is TGTGCCAGCAGCCGGGCCGGGCTAGCGGTAACCGGGGAGCTGTTTTTT. Full variable domain (rest looked up from reference TRBV7-8 and TRBJ2-2): GAGVSQSPRYKVAKRGQDVALRCDPISGHVSLFWYQQALGQGPEFLTYFQNEAQLDKSGLPSDRFFAERPEGSVSTLKIQRTQQEDSAVYLCASSRAGLAVTGELFFGEGSRLTVL.

This chain connects TRBV7-9 to TRBJ1-1; D remains unclear. The CDR3 contains 13 residues. Trimming shortened V by 1 base and J by 6 bases, and 9 bases separated the two germline ends. CDR1 SEHNR and CDR2 FQNEAQ come from the germline V gene (reference sequence). CDR3 region: CASSLGLQAEAFF. In nucleotides, the CDR3 is TGTGCCAGCAGCTTAGGGCTTCAGGCTGAAGCTTTCTTT.

The chain uses TRBV9 and TRBJ1-3; the match to TRBD1 covers 7 bases. The CDR3 extends over 14 amino acids. After removal of 3 bases from V and 0 bases from J, the junction contained 0 bases not matched to a gene. Per germline, CDR1 SGDLS and CDR2 YYNGEE. CDR3 sequence reads: CASSGQGSGNTIYF. CDR3 in DNA: TGTGCCAGCAGCGGACAGGGCTCTGGAAACACCATATATTTT. Filled out from reference TRBV9 and TRBJ1-3, the complete variable domain reads DSGVTQTPKHLITATGQRVTLRCSPRSGDLSVYWYQQSLDQGLQFLIQYYNGEERAKGNILERFSAQQFPDLHSELNLSSLELGDSALYFCASSGQGSGNTIYFGEGSWLTVV.